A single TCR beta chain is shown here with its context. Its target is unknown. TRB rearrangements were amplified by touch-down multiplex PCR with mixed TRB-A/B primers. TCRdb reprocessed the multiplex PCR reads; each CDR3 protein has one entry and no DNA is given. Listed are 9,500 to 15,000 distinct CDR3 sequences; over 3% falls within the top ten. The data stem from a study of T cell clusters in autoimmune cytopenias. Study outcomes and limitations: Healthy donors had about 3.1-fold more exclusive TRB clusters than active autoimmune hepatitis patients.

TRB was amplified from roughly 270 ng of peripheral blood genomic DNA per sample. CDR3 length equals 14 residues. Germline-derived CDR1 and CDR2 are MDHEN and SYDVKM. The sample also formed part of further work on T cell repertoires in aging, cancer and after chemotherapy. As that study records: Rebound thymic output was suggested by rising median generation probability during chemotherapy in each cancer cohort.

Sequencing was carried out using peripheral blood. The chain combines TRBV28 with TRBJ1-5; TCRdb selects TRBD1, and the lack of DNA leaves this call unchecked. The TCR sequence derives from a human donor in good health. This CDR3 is CASSPGDRKQPQHF.